The rows below give T cell receptor beta chains drawn from one sample of a study of cytomegalovirus exposure and HLA in healthy donors. Generated by immunoSEQ multiplex PCR, the TCRdb table keeps only in-frame clones and is missing some. The sample records around 160,000 clones, about 78% being singletons. Sequencing was performed on PBMCs. These receptors were taken from a male donor in good health and CMV-seronegative. CDR3s include the opening cysteine and the closing phenylalanine or tryptophan. The order of the fields is CDR3 length, V gene, D gene, J gene, CDR3 protein. D genes are given only for firm matches.

CDR3 length: 18
V gene: TRBV29-1
D gene: TRBD1
J gene: TRBJ2-1
CDR3 protein: CSVEDWVGGQGAGDEQFF

CDR3 length: 15
V gene: TRBV6-1
D gene: TRBD2
J gene: TRBJ2-1
CDR3 protein: CASRPTSGGANEQFF

CDR3 length: 13
V gene: TRBV9
D gene: -
J gene: -
CDR3 protein: CASSVGVGAEQYF

CDR3 length: 13
V gene: TRBV25-1
D gene: -
J gene: TRBJ1-6
CDR3 protein: CASSPLASSPLHF

CDR3 length: 12
V gene: TRBV28
D gene: -
J gene: TRBJ1-6
CDR3 protein: CASSLWESPLHF

CDR3 length: 16
V gene: TRBV7-2
D gene: TRBD1
J gene: TRBJ2-5
CDR3 protein: CASSLGQGGRQETQYF

CDR3 length: 16
V gene: TRBV19
D gene: TRBD1
J gene: TRBJ1-2
CDR3 protein: CASSPSGQGRNYGYTF

CDR3 length: 17
V gene: TRBV5-1
D gene: TRBD2
J gene: TRBJ2-4
CDR3 protein: CASSLDYGGGAKNIQYF

CDR3 length: 13
V gene: TRBV5-1
D gene: -
J gene: TRBJ2-7
CDR3 protein: CASGAQGASEQYF

CDR3 length: 15
V gene: TRBV5-4
D gene: -
J gene: TRBJ1-4
CDR3 protein: CASSLPGQRNEKLFF

CDR3 length: 13
V gene: TRBV29-1
D gene: -
J gene: TRBJ2-5
CDR3 protein: CSVAAADQETQYF

CDR3 length: 12
V gene: TRBV7-2
D gene: -
J gene: TRBJ1-1
CDR3 protein: CASSLTYTEAFF

CDR3 length: 14
V gene: TRBV5-4
D gene: TRBD1
J gene: TRBJ1-2
CDR3 protein: CASSLRGANYGYTF

CDR3 length: 13
V gene: TRBV27
D gene: -
J gene: TRBJ2-3
CDR3 protein: CASSYQDTDTQYF

CDR3 length: 14
V gene: TRBV9
D gene: TRBD1
J gene: TRBJ2-7
CDR3 protein: CASSARDSAYEQYF

CDR3 length: 16
V gene: TRBV12-1
D gene: -
J gene: TRBJ1-6
CDR3 protein: CASSPRDSLYNSPLHF

CDR3 length: 15
V gene: TRBV5-8
D gene: TRBD1
J gene: TRBJ2-2
CDR3 protein: CASGLGDRGTGELFF

CDR3 length: 13
V gene: TRBV2
D gene: TRBD1
J gene: TRBJ2-7
CDR3 protein: CASGTADTYGQYF

CDR3 length: 14
V gene: TRBV27
D gene: -
J gene: TRBJ2-3
CDR3 protein: CASSVEGGTDTQYF

CDR3 length: 13
V gene: TRBV6-1
D gene: TRBD2
J gene: TRBJ2-7
CDR3 protein: CASGGGSSYEQYF

CDR3 length: 15
V gene: TRBV28
D gene: TRBD1
J gene: TRBJ1-1
CDR3 protein: CASSENRGPFSEAFF

CDR3 length: 12
V gene: TRBV7-2
D gene: -
J gene: TRBJ1-1
CDR3 protein: CASRAYRDEAFF

CDR3 length: 18
V gene: TRBV7-9
D gene: TRBD1
J gene: TRBJ2-6
CDR3 protein: CASSLGPRGRGGANVLTF

CDR3 length: 13
V gene: TRBV19
D gene: TRBD1
J gene: TRBJ1-2
CDR3 protein: CASTRGHGYGYTF

CDR3 length: 14
V gene: TRBV5-1
D gene: -
J gene: TRBJ1-3
CDR3 protein: CASSLQSSGNTIYF

CDR3 length: 12
V gene: TRBV6-1
D gene: TRBD2
J gene: TRBJ2-5
CDR3 protein: CASKAGVGTQYF

CDR3 length: 16
V gene: TRBV5-1
D gene: -
J gene: TRBJ2-6
CDR3 protein: CASSGGHVSGANVLTF

CDR3 length: 15
V gene: TRBV5-6
D gene: TRBD1
J gene: TRBJ1-2
CDR3 protein: CASSIPGQGENGYTF

CDR3 length: 17
V gene: TRBV4-1
D gene: TRBD1
J gene: TRBJ2-7
CDR3 protein: CASSSIRLGQGTYEQYF

CDR3 length: 14
V gene: TRBV18
D gene: -
J gene: TRBJ2-1
CDR3 protein: CASSPPVIIDEQFF

CDR3 length: 15
V gene: TRBV6-5
D gene: -
J gene: TRBJ1-4
CDR3 protein: CASSTGQPFYEKLFF

CDR3 length: 16
V gene: TRBV28
D gene: TRBD2
J gene: TRBJ2-7
CDR3 protein: CASSLNPSGRENEQYF

CDR3 length: 14
V gene: TRBV4-1
D gene: TRBD1
J gene: TRBJ1-6
CDR3 protein: CASSLTGLGSPLHF

CDR3 length: 18
V gene: TRBV4-1
D gene: -
J gene: TRBJ2-1
CDR3 protein: CASSQDLPRGASYNEQFF

CDR3 length: 15
V gene: TRBV15
D gene: -
J gene: TRBJ2-6
CDR3 protein: CATRMTESGANVLTF

CDR3 length: 16
V gene: TRBV28
D gene: -
J gene: TRBJ2-2
CDR3 protein: CASSLVEGVSFGELFF

CDR3 length: 16
V gene: TRBV7-9
D gene: TRBD2
J gene: TRBJ2-5
CDR3 protein: CASSRTSGSLLETQYF

CDR3 length: 15
V gene: TRBV7-9
D gene: -
J gene: TRBJ1-4
CDR3 protein: CASSPPGLRDEKLFF

CDR3 length: 14
V gene: TRBV18
D gene: -
J gene: TRBJ2-5
CDR3 protein: CASSLNGVWETQYF

CDR3 length: 14
V gene: TRBV5-4
D gene: -
J gene: TRBJ1-1
CDR3 protein: CASSLGGMNTEAFF

CDR3 length: 17
V gene: TRBV10-3
D gene: TRBD1
J gene: TRBJ2-6
CDR3 protein: CAISVGTGISGANVLTF

CDR3 length: 14
V gene: TRBV2
D gene: TRBD2
J gene: TRBJ2-3
CDR3 protein: CASRPLAGTDTQYF

CDR3 length: 11
V gene: TRBV7-2
D gene: -
J gene: TRBJ1-1
CDR3 protein: CASSNYAEAFF

CDR3 length: 14
V gene: TRBV5-6
D gene: -
J gene: TRBJ2-7
CDR3 protein: CASSWRGSFYEQYF

CDR3 length: 15
V gene: TRBV13
D gene: TRBD1
J gene: TRBJ2-5
CDR3 protein: CASSLLDRGIKTQYF

CDR3 length: 15
V gene: TRBV10-3
D gene: -
J gene: TRBJ2-2
CDR3 protein: CAISEGLRDTGELFF

CDR3 length: 14
V gene: TRBV30
D gene: TRBD1
J gene: TRBJ1-5
CDR3 protein: CAWSFTGAHQPQHF

CDR3 length: 15
V gene: TRBV11-2
D gene: -
J gene: TRBJ2-1
CDR3 protein: CASTPGVSTYNEQFF

CDR3 length: 17
V gene: TRBV10-3
D gene: TRBD1
J gene: TRBJ1-1
CDR3 protein: CAISAGQGLAANTEAFF

CDR3 length: 14
V gene: TRBV7-2
D gene: -
J gene: TRBJ2-3
CDR3 protein: CASSPVAPPDTQYF

CDR3 length: 15
V gene: TRBV6-5
D gene: TRBD1
J gene: TRBJ2-2
CDR3 protein: CASSTQGARAGELFF

CDR3 length: 13
V gene: TRBV2
D gene: TRBD1
J gene: TRBJ1-2
CDR3 protein: CASSPGQSYGYTF

CDR3 length: 15
V gene: TRBV5-1
D gene: -
J gene: TRBJ2-2
CDR3 protein: CASSQGRVPTGELFF

CDR3 length: 14
V gene: TRBV13
D gene: -
J gene: TRBJ2-5
CDR3 protein: CASGVQGPQETQYF

CDR3 length: 14
V gene: TRBV10-3
D gene: TRBD2
J gene: TRBJ2-1
CDR3 protein: CAISGGGANNEQFF

CDR3 length: 15
V gene: TRBV7-9
D gene: -
J gene: TRBJ1-3
CDR3 protein: CASSPRGNSGNTIYF

CDR3 length: 14
V gene: TRBV25-1
D gene: TRBD1
J gene: TRBJ1-2
CDR3 protein: CASSESDREYGYTF

CDR3 length: 15
V gene: TRBV28
D gene: -
J gene: TRBJ2-2
CDR3 protein: CASSLAGRNTGELFF

CDR3 length: 13
V gene: TRBV21-1
D gene: -
J gene: TRBJ1-2
CDR3 protein: CASSKAGGDGYTF